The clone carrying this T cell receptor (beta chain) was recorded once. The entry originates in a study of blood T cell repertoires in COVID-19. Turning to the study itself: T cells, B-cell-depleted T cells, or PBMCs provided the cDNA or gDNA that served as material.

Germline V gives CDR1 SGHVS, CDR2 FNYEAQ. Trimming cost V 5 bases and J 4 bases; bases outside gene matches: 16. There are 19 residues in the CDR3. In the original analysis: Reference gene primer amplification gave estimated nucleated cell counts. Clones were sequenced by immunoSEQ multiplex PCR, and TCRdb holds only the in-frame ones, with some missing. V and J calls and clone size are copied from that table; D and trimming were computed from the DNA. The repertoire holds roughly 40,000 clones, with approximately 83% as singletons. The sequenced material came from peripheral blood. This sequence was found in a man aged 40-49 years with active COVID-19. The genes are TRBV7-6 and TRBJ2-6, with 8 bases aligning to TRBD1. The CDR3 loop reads CASSPDLDREALGANVLTF. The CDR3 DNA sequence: TGTGCCAGCAGCCCTGACCTGGACAGGGAGGCCCTCGGGGCCAACGTCCTGACTTTC.